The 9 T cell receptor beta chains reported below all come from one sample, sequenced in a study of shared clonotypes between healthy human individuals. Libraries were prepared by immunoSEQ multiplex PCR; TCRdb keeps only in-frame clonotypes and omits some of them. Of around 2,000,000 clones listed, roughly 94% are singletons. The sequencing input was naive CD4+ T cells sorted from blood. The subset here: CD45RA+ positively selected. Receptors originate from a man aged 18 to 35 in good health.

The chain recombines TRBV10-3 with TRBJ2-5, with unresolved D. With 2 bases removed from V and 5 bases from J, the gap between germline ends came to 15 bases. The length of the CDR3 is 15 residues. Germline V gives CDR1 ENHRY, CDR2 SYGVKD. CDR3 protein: CAISEGPLSAETQYF. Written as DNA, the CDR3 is TGTGCCATCAGTGAGGGACCTCTATCTGCGGAGACCCAGTACTTC.

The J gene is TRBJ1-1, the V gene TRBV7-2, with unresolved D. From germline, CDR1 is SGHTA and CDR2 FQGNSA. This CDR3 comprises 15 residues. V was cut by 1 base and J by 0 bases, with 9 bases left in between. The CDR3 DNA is TGTGCCAGCAGCTTAGTGTCGGATTTGAACACTGAAGCTTTCTTT. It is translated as CASSLVSDLNTEAFF.

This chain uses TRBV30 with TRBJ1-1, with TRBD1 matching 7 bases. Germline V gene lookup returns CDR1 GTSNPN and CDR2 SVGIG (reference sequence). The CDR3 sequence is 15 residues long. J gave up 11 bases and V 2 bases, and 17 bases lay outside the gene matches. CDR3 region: CAWSLGQAGGIKAFF. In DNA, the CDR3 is TGTGCCTGGAGTCTAGGACAGGCCGGGGGCATTAAGGCTTTCTTT.

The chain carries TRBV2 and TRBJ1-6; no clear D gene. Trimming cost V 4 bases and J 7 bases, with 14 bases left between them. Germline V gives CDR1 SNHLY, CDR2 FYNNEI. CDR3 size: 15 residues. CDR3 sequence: CASSVYEGANSPLHF. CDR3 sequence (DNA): TGTGCCAGCAGTGTTTATGAGGGAGCGAATTCACCCCTCCACTTT.

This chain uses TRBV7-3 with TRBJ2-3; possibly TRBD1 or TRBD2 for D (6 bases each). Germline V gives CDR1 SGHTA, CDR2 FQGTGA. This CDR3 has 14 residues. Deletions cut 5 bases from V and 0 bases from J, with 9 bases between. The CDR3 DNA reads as TGTGCCAGCAGCCGGAGGGGGAGCACAGATACGCAGTATTTT. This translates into CASSRRGSTDTQYF.

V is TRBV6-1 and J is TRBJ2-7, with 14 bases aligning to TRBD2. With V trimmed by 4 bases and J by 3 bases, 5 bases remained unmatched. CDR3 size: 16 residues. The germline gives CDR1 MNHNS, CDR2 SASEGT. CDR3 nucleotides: TGTGCCAGCAGTGGATCCGGGACTAGCGGGAGCTACGAGCAGTACTTC. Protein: CASSGSGTSGSYEQYF.

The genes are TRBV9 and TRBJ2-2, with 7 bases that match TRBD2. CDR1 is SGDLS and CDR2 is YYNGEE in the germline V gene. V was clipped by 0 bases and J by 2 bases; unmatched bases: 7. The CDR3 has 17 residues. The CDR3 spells CASSVAAASGNTGELFF. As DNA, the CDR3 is TGTGCCAGCAGCGTAGCGGCGGCTAGCGGTAACACCGGGGAGCTGTTTTTT.

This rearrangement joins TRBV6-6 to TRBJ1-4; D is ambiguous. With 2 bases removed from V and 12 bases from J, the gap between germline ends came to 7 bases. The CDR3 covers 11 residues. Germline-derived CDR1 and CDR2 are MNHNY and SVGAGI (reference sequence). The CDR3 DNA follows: TGTGCCAGCAGTTACAGGGTTGAACTGTTTTTT. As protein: CASSYRVELFF.

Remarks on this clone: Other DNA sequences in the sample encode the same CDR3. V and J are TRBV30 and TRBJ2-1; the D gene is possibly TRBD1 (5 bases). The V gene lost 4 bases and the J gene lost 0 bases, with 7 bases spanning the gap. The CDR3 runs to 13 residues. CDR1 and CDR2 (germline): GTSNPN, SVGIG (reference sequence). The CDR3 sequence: CAWTGSSYNEQFF. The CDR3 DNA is TGTGCCTGGACAGGGTCCTCCTACAATGAGCAGTTCTTC.